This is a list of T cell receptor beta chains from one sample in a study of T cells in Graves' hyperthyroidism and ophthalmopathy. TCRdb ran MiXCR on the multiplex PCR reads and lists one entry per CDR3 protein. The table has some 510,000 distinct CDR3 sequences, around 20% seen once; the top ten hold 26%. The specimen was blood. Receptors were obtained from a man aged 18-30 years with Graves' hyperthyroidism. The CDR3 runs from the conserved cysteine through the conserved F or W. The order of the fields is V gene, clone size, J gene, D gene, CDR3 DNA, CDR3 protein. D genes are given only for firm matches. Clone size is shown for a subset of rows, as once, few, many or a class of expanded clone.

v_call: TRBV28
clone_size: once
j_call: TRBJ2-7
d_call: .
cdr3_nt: TGTGCCAGCAGTTTACCCCTCACGCTGTCCTACGAGCAGTACTTC
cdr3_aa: CASSLPLTLSYEQYF

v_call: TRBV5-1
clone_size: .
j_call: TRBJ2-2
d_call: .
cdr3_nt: TGCGCCAGCAGCTACATAGCGGCCCCGAACACCGGGGAGCTGTTTTTT
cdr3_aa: CASSYIAAPNTGELFF

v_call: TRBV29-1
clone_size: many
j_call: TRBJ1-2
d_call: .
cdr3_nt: TGCAGCGTTGCTAGTTTGGGTCTACGGGATAGCTACACCTTC
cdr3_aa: CSVASLGLRDSYTF

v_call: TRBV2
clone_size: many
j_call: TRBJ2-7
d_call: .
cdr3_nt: TGTGCCAGCAGTGCCACCTACGAGCAGTACTTC
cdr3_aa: CASSATYEQYF

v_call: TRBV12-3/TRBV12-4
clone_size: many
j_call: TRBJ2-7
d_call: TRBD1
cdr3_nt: TGTGCCAGTGGACAGGTCTATTACGAGCAGTACTTC
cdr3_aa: CASGQVYYEQYF

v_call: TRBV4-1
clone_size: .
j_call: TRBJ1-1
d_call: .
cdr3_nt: TGCGCCAGCAGCCCCCTGGCGGGAGAAGCTTTCTTT
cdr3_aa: CASSPLAGEAFF

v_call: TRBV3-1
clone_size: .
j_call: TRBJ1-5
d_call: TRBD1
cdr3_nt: TGTGCCAGCAGTTTACAGGGGGCCGTGGATCAGCCCCAGCATTTT
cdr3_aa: CASSLQGAVDQPQHF

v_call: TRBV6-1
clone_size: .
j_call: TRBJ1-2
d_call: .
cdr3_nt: TGTGCCAGCACCGTATACTATGGCTACACCTTC
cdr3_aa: CASTVYYGYTF

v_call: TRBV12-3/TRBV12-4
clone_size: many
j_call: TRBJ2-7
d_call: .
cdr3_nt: TGTGCCAGCAGTTTCGGACAGACCTACGAGCAGTACTTC
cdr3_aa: CASSFGQTYEQYF

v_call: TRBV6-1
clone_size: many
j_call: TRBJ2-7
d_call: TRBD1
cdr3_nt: TGTGCCAGCAGTGAATCGTCATGGACAGGGAGGAACGAGCAGTACTTC
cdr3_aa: CASSESSWTGRNEQYF

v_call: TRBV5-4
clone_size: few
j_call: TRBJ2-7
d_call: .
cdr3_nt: TGTGCCAGCAGCCCCGGGGCGTCCGAGCAGTACTTC
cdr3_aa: CASSPGASEQYF

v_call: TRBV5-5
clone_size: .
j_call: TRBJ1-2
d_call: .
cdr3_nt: TGTGCCAGCAGCCCGGACGGGACTCGCGGCTACACCTTC
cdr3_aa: CASSPDGTRGYTF

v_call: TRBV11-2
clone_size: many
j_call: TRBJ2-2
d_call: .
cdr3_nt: TGTGCCAGCAGCTTAGATAGTCCGGGGGAGCTGTTTTTT
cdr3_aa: CASSLDSPGELFF

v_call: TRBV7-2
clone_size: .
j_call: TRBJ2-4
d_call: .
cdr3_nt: TGTGCCAGCAGCTTAGCTCGTTTGGAAAACATTCAGTACTTC
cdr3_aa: CASSLARLENIQYF

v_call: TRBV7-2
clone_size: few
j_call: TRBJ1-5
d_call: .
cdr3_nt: TGTGCCAGCAGCCGAGAGCCGGCAGGAAGCAATCAGCCCCAGCATTTT
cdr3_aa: CASSREPAGSNQPQHF

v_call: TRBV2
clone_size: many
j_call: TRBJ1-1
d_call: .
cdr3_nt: TGTGCCAGCGGGTTAGGGAGTCCCAGGACTTTCCTCATGAACACTGAAGCTTTCTTT
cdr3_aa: CASGLGSPRTFLMNTEAFF

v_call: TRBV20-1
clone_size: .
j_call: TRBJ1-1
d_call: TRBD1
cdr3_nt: TGCAGTGCTAAGCAGGGGGTGGGAGAAACTGAAGCTTTCTTT
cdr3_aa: CSAKQGVGETEAFF

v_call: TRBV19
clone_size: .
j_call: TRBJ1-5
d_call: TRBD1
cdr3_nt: TGTGCCAGTAGTGCTTTCCTCGGGACAGCTTTTGGCAATCAGCCCCAGCATTTT
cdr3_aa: CASSAFLGTAFGNQPQHF

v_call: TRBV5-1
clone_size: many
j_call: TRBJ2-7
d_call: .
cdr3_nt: TGCGCCAGCAGCTTGGGAGAAGGGGTTGGCTACGAGCAGTACTTC
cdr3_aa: CASSLGEGVGYEQYF

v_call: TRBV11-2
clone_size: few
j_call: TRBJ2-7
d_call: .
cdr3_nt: TGTGCCAGCAGCCGAAGACTGGGTTCCTACGAGCAGTACTTC
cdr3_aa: CASSRRLGSYEQYF

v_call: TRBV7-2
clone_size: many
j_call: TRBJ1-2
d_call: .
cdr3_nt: TGTGCCAGCAGCTTCACCGACAGGAAAGCCTACGGTGGCTACACCTTC
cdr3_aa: CASSFTDRKAYGGYTF

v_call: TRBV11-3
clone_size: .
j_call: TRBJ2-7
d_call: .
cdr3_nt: TGTGCCAGCAGCCCCTATGCCCGGGACCGTCGTAACGAGCAGTACTTC
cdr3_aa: CASSPYARDRRNEQYF

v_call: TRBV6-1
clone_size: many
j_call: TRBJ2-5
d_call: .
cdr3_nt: TGTGCCAGCCTTCGTGGAGAGACCCAGTACTTC
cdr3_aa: CASLRGETQYF

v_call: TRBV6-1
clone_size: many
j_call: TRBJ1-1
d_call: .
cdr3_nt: TGTGCCAGCAGCTCGGGCCTTTTGGGCACTGAAGCTTTCTTT
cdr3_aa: CASSSGLLGTEAFF

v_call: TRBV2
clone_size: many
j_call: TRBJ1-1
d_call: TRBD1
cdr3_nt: TGTGCCAGCCGGGACAGAGGTACTGAAGCTTTCTTT
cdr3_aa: CASRDRGTEAFF

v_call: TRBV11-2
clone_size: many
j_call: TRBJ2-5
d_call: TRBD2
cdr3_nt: TGTGCCAGCAGCCAAACTAGCGGGGGAGCAAAGACCCAGTACTTC
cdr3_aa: CASSQTSGGAKTQYF

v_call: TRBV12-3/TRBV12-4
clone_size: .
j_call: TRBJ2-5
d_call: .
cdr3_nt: TGTGCCAGCAGGAAACCAACTCAAGAGACCCAGTACTTC
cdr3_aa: CASRKPTQETQYF

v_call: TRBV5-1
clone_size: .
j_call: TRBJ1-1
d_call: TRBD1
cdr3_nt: TGCGCCAGCAGCGCCGGGACAGGGGCGTACACTGAAGCTTTCTTT
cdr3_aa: CASSAGTGAYTEAFF

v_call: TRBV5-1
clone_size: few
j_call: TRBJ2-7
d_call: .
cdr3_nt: TGCGCCAGCAGCACTGGGCGCTACGAGCAGTACTTC
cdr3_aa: CASSTGRYEQYF

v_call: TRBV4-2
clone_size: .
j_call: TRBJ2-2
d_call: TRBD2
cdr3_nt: TGTGCCAGCAGCCAAGGAAGGGGTCTAGCGGGATCATACGGGGAGCTGTTTTTT
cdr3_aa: CASSQGRGLAGSYGELFF

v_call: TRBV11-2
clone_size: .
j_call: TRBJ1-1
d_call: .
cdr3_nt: TGTGCCAGCAGCTTAAGCCCTCAACGGAGCCGGACTGAAGCTTTCTTT
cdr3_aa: CASSLSPQRSRTEAFF

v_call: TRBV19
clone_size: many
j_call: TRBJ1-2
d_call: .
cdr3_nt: TGTGCCAGTAGTTTCCTGTTTGAGGACCTCTATGGCTACACCTTC
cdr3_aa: CASSFLFEDLYGYTF

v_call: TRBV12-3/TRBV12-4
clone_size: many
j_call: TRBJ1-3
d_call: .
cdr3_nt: TGTGCCAGCAGCCCTCGGCGGATCTCTGGAAACACCATATATTTT
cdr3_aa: CASSPRRISGNTIYF

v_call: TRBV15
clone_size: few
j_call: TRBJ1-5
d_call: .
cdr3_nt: TGTGCCACCAGCAGAGATGGAACCCCCATAGGTGCCCAGCATTTT
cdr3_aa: CATSRDGTPIGAQHF

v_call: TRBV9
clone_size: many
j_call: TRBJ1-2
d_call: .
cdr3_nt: TGTGCCAGCAGCCCCCCGGCCGGGCATGGCTACACCTTC
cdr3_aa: CASSPPAGHGYTF

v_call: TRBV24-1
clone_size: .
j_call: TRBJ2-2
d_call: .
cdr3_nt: TGTGCCGCTCGGCGAGGCACCGGGGAGCTGTTTTTT
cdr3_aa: CAARRGTGELFF

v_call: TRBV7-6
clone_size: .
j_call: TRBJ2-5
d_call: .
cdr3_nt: TGTGCCAGCAGCCGGGACACAGAGACCCAGTACTTC
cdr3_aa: CASSRDTETQYF

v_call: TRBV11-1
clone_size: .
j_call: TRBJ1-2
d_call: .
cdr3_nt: TGTGCCAGCAGCTTAGAATTGTCGGACACCAGGGGTGGCTACACCTTC
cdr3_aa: CASSLELSDTRGGYTF

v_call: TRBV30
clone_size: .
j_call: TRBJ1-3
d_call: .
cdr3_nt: TGTGCCTGGAGTGGAGGGCGCGGAAACACCATATATTTT
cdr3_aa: CAWSGGRGNTIYF

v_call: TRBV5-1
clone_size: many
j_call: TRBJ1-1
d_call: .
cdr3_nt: TGCGCCAGCAGCCCACGGACATCCGGGTCGACTGAAGCTTTCTTT
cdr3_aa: CASSPRTSGSTEAFF

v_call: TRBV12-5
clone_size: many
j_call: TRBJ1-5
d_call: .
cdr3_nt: TGTGCTAGTGGGCAGGGAATCGGCAATCAGCCCCAGCATTTT
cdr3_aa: CASGQGIGNQPQHF

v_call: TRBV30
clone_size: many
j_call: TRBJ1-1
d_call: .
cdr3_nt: TGTGCCTTCAGGGGAGGGAGTCGAGTGAACACTGAAGCTTTCTTT
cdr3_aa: CAFRGGSRVNTEAFF

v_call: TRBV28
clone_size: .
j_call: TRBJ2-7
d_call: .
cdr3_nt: TGTGCCAGCAGTTCTAGGGGAGCAGGGTCCTACGAGCAGTACTTC
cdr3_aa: CASSSRGAGSYEQYF

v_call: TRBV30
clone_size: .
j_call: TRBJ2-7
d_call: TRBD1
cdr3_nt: TGTGCCTGGAGTGTAATACGCGGCAGGGGGTACGAGCAGTACTTC
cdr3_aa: CAWSVIRGRGYEQYF

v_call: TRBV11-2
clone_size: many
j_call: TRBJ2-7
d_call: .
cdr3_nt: TGTGCCAGCAGCTTAGGGGTTGGGTTCTACGAGCAGTACTTC
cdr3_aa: CASSLGVGFYEQYF

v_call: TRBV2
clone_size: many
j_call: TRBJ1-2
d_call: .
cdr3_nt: TGTGCCAGCAGTGAAGAGGATGGCCATGGCTACACCTTC
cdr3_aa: CASSEEDGHGYTF

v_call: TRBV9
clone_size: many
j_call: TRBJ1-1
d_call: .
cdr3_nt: TGTGCCAGCAGCGTCGGTTTTAGGAGTGAAGCTTTCTTT
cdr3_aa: CASSVGFRSEAFF

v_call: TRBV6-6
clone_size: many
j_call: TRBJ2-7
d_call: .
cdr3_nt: TGTGCCAGCAGTTCTCCAACGTCGGGGGAGCAGTACTTC
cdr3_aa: CASSSPTSGEQYF

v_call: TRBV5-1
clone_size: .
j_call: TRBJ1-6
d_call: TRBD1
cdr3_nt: TGCGCCAGCAGCTTGGGGACAGGGGGCAATTCACCCCTCCACTTT
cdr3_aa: CASSLGTGGNSPLHF

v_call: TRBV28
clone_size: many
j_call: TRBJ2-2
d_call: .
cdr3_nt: TGTGCCAGCAGCCCCCCGATGGACCCAACAGGCGGGGAGCTGTTTTTT
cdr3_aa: CASSPPMDPTGGELFF

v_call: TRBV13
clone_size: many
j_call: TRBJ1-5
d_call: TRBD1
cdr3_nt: TGTGCCAGCACCTTTTCCGGACAGGGCCCGAGGATTGTTGGCAATCAGCCCCAGCATTTT
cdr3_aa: CASTFSGQGPRIVGNQPQHF

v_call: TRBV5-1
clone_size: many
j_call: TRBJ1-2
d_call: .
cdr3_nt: TGCGCCAGCAGCTTGGATCGGTGGGGACACCTAGGGGGTGGCTACACCTTC
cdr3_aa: CASSLDRWGHLGGGYTF

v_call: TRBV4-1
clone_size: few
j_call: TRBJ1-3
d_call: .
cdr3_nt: TGCGCCAGCAGCCAAGTTCGGAGCTCGTCCGGAAACACCATATATTTT
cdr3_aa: CASSQVRSSSGNTIYF

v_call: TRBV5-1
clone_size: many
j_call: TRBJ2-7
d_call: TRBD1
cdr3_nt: TGCGCCAGCAGCCCAGGACAGGGCTTCTCCTACGAGCAGTACTTC
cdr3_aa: CASSPGQGFSYEQYF

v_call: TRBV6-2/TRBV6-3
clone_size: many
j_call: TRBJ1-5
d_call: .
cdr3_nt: TGTGCCAGCAGTTATGGCGGCGTCTCAAAGGAGCATTTT
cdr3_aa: CASSYGGVSKEHF

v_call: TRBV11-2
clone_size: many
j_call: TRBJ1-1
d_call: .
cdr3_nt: TGTGCCAGCAGCCCCTACAGGAACACTGAAGCTTTCTTT
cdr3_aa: CASSPYRNTEAFF

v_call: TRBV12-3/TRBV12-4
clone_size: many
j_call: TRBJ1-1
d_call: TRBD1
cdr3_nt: TGTGCCAGCAGCACAGGGGTGCCGGGGACTGAAGCTTTCTTT
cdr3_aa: CASSTGVPGTEAFF